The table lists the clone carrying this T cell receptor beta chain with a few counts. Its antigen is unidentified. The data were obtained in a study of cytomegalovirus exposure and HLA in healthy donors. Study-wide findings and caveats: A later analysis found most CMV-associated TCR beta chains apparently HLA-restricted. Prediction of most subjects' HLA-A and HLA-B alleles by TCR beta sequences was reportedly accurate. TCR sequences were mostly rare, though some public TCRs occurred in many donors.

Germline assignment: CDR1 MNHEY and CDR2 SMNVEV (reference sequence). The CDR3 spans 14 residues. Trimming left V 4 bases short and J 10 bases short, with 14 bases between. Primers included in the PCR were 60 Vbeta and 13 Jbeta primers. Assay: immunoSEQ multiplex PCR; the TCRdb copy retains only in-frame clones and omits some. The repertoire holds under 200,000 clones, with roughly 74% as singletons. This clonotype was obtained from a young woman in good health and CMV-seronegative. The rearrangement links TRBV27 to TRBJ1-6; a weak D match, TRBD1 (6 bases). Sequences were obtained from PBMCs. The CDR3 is CASSSRYGGSPLHF. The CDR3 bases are TGTGCCAGCAGTTCTCGATATGGGGGCTCACCCCTCCACTTT.